This passage covers 3 T cell receptor beta chains from one sample sequenced in a study of shared clonotypes between healthy human individuals. The method was immunoSEQ multiplex PCR; TCRdb's version includes in-frame clones alone and lacks a portion of them. The sample includes some 2,000,000 clones, nearly 97% of them seen just once. The specimen sequenced was naive CD4+ T cells sorted from blood. The subset is: CD45RA+ positively selected. These receptors all come from a man aged 18-30 years in good health.

This clone was found once. V gene TRBV27 combines with J gene TRBJ1-1, with D maybe TRBD1 (6 bases). This CDR3 has 15 amino acids. Trimming cost V 7 bases and J 1 base, with 16 bases left between them. Germline CDR1 is MNHEY and CDR2 is SMNVEV (reference sequence). The CDR3 coding sequence is TGTGCCAGCACCCCGAGGGGGACGGCGAACACTGAAGCTTTCTTT. This sequence encodes CASTPRGTANTEAFF.

This clone was picked up one time. Other DNA sequences in the same sample also yield this CDR3. The V call is TRBV6-5, the J call TRBJ2-3; TRBD1 agrees at 8 bases. J lost 3 bases, V lost 6 bases, and 2 bases had no gene match. Germline V gives CDR1 MNHEY, CDR2 SVGAGI. This CDR3 is 13 amino acids long. The CDR3 here is CASSRDRTDTQYF. The CDR3, as DNA: TGTGCCAGCAGCCGGGACAGGACAGATACGCAGTATTTT.

The chain is built from TRBV6-5 and TRBJ2-5; D perhaps matches TRBD1 (5 bases). The CDR3 is 14 residues long. Germline CDR1 MNHEY, CDR2 SVGAGI. V was clipped by 4 bases and J by 5 bases, with 14 bases between them. As DNA, the CDR3 is TGTGCCAGCAGTTTGCAACAGGTGGGGGAGACCCAGTACTTC. Translation gives CASSLQQVGETQYF.